This T cell receptor (beta chain) emerged from a study of radiation and T cells in renal cell carcinoma. As for this clone: No antigen is known for it.

Findings of the study overall: Sampling covered only roughly 0.91 g of each tumor.

Method: immunoSEQ multiplex PCR; TCRdb's copy keeps in-frame clones and lacks some. Among around 20,000 clones listed, roughly three fifths were seen once. The treatment denotes: treatment-naive control, cytoreductive nephrectomy. Treatment-naive patients without radiation supplied the control tumors at nephrectomy. Germline V gene lookup returns CDR1 MNHNS and CDR2 SASEGT. The V end was cut by 1 base, the J end by 3 bases, with 12 bases between. The CDR3 loop spans 15 amino acids. Sequences were derived from tumor tissue, sampled from a patient whose treatment was nephrectomy without radiotherapy. This chain uses TRBV6-1 with TRBJ1-1, with D unresolved. This sequence originates from a man in his forties or fifties with renal cell carcinoma. CDR3 nucleotides: TGTGCCAGCAGTGAAGTTAGGTCAGAAGACACTGAAGCTTTCTTT. Its translation: CASSEVRSEDTEAFF.